One and the same sample provided the 21 T cell receptor beta chains below, sequenced in a study of control samples from healthy donors and cancer patients. Clones were read by immunoSEQ multiplex PCR, and TCRdb kept only the in-frame ones, dropping some. The data contain about 67,000 clones, 70% to 90% of them singletons. The sequenced sample consisted of PBMCs. The receptors shown here come from a woman in her forties or fifties with head and neck cancer.

The V and J genes are TRBV28 and TRBJ1-1, with no clear D. The V gene's germline CDR1 is MDHEN and CDR2 SYDVKM. With 8 bases removed from V and 3 bases from J, the gap between germline ends came to 10 bases. CDR3 length: 12 residues. The CDR3 protein is CASLSWDTEAFF. The CDR3 coding sequence is TGTGCCAGCCTATCCTGGGACACTGAAGCTTTCTTT.

This clone is deemed medium-sized. V and J are TRBV4-2 and TRBJ2-7; TRBD1 is a possible D gene (5 bases). The germline V gene has CDR1 LGHNA and CDR2 YNFKEQ. This CDR3 spans 15 amino acids. With 2 bases removed from V and 0 bases from J, the gap between germline ends came to 11 bases. CDR3 region: CASSQKGAHSYEQYF. The DNA for the CDR3 is TGTGCCAGCAGCCAAAAAGGGGCGCACTCCTACGAGCAGTACTTC.

V usage is TRBV4-1 and J usage is TRBJ2-3, with D perhaps TRBD1 or TRBD2 (5 bases each). V was trimmed by 3 bases and J by 3 bases, leaving 10 bases between them. Germline-derived CDR1 and CDR2 are MGHRA and YSYEKL. This CDR3 is built from 14 residues. The CDR3 loop is CASSQGPRTDTQYF. The CDR3, as DNA: TGCGCCAGCAGCCAGGGACCTAGAACAGATACGCAGTATTTT.

The rearrangement uses TRBV6-1 and TRBJ1-2; D ambiguous. Between the trimmed V and J ends, which lost 3 bases and 8 bases, there was a span of 16 bases. Germline lookup yields CDR1 MNHNS and CDR2 SASEGT. The CDR3 runs to 14 residues. The CDR3 nucleotides are TGTGCCAGCAGTGATCTTCTAGATTTAGGCGGCTACACCTTC. This translates into CASSDLLDLGGYTF.

This rearrangement joins TRBV28 to TRBJ2-3; 11 bases are shared with TRBD1. Germline V gives CDR1 MDHEN, CDR2 SYDVKM. This CDR3 contains 17 residues. V trimming: 3 bases; J trimming: 0 bases; junction bases outside the gene matches: 5. CDR3 residues: CASSLGTGGMSTDTQYF. The DNA of the CDR3 is TGTGCCAGCAGTTTGGGGACAGGGGGTATGAGCACAGATACGCAGTATTTT.

This chain joins TRBV5-1 and TRBJ1-1; D is possibly TRBD1 (6 bases). The CDR3 spans 13 residues. CDR1 and CDR2 (germline): SGHRS, YFSETQ. Trimming stripped 4 bases from V and 7 bases from J, with 14 bases between. Written as DNA, the CDR3 is TGCGCCAGCAGCCCATGGACAGCTGATGAAGCTTTCTTT. Translated, it gives CASSPWTADEAFF.

The chain employs TRBV21-1 and TRBJ2-2; TRBD1 is the table's D call and was not checked against the DNA. TRBV21-1 counts as a pseudogene. The CDR3 runs 12 residues. DNA of the CDR3: TGTGCCAGCGTTCTCAGGGGCGGGGAGCTGTTTTTT. It codes for CASVLRGGELFF.

This chain joins TRBV7-6 and TRBJ1-4; a possible D gene is TRBD1 (5 bases). In germline, CDR1 is SGHVS, CDR2 FNYEAQ. The CDR3 runs to 18 residues. The V end lost 1 base, the J end lost 0 bases, and 15 bases lay between the germline ends. The CDR3 DNA reads as TGTGCCAGCAGCTTAGGGATATACAGGCCCTCAACTAATGAAAAACTGTTTTTT. It codes for CASSLGIYRPSTNEKLFF.

The gene calls are TRBV9 and TRBJ2-2; D is unresolved. With 0 bases removed from V and 2 bases from J, the gap between germline ends came to 5 bases. Looked up from germline, CDR1 is SGDLS and CDR2 is YYNGEE. CDR3 length: 14 amino acids. CDR3 in amino acids: CASSVADNTGELFF. CDR3 DNA sequence: TGTGCCAGCAGCGTAGCTGATAACACCGGGGAGCTGTTTTTT.

The V call is TRBV10-3, the J call TRBJ1-1; D is possibly TRBD1 (6 bases). The CDR3 consists of 15 residues. Trimming removed 2 bases at V and 1 base at J, with 11 bases between. Per germline, CDR1 ENHRY and CDR2 SYGVKD. The CDR3 spells CAISEGGAWNTEAFF. CDR3 in DNA: TGTGCCATCAGTGAGGGGGGGGCGTGGAACACTGAAGCTTTCTTT.

The J gene is TRBJ2-7, the V gene TRBV6-2 or TRBV6-3, with 13 bases aligning to TRBD2. Germline lookup yields CDR1 MNHEY and CDR2 SVGEGT. The CDR3 runs to 17 residues. J lost 5 bases, V lost 2 bases, and 9 bases had no gene match. CDR3 residues: CASSYELAGGFGNEQYF. CDR3 bases: TGTGCCAGCAGTTACGAACTAGCGGGGGGGTTCGGGAACGAGCAGTACTTC.

In nucleotides, the CDR3 is TGTGCCAGCAGCCCCGGGACCTCCAACACTGAAGCTTTCTTT. Translation gives CASSPGTSNTEAFF. V and J are TRBV6-6 and TRBJ1-1; maybe TRBD1 (5 bases). V was clipped by 6 bases and J by 2 bases, with 13 bases between them. Germline CDR1 and CDR2: MNHNY and SVGAGI (reference sequence). This CDR3 is built from 14 residues.

The chain is built from TRBV5-5 and TRBJ2-7; perhaps D is TRBD1 or TRBD2 (5 bases each). Looked up from germline, CDR1 is SGHKS and CDR2 is YYEKEE (reference sequence). The CDR3 totals 16 residues. V lost 0 bases and J lost 2, with 15 bases in between. The CDR3 DNA reads TGTGCCAGCAGCTTGGGCGCTACGAGAGGGGCCTACGAGCAGTACTTC. Its protein is CASSLGATRGAYEQYF.

The rearrangement uses TRBV2 and TRBJ2-2; 12 bases agree with TRBD1. Trimming took 6 bases from V and 5 from J; bases not matched to a gene: 10. CDR3 length equals 17 residues. Germline assignment: CDR1 SNHLY and CDR2 FYNNEI. CDR3 sequence (DNA): TGTGCCAGCAGGGGACTTCCGGGACAGGGGGCGACCGGGGAGCTGTTTTTT. Protein: CASRGLPGQGATGELFF. Full variable domain (remainder filled in from reference TRBV2 and TRBJ2-2): EPEVTQTPSHQVTQMGQEVILRCVPISNHLYFYWYRQILGQKVEFLVSFYNNEISEKSEIFDDQFSVERPDGSNFTLKIRSTKLEDSAMYFCASRGLPGQGATGELFFGEGSRLTVL.

This chain joins TRBV29-1 and TRBJ2-5, with 16 bases matching TRBD2. The CDR3 runs 15 residues. Germline V gene sequence: CDR1 SQVTM, CDR2 ANQGSEA. Trimming removed 5 bases from V and 5 bases from J; junction bases left unmatched: 5. The CDR3 reads CSVSGLAGGMETQYF. In DNA, the CDR3 is TGCAGCGTTTCGGGACTAGCGGGGGGGATGGAGACCCAGTACTTC.

The chain links TRBV2 to TRBJ1-2; D is uncertain. Deletions cut 2 bases from V and 1 base from J, with 14 bases between. Per germline, CDR1 SNHLY and CDR2 FYNNEI. CDR3 length: 16 residues. CDR3 residues: CASSEFLGNRNYGYTF. In DNA, the CDR3 is TGTGCCAGCAGTGAATTCTTGGGTAATCGTAACTATGGCTACACCTTC.

This rearrangement joins TRBV20-1 to TRBJ2-7; possibly TRBD1 for D (5 bases). Germline CDR1 DFQATT, CDR2 SNEGSKA (reference sequence). There are 11 residues in the CDR3. The CDR3 protein is CASGIGDEQYF. CDR3 nucleotide sequence: TGCGCTTCAGGGATAGGAGACGAGCAGTACTTC.

The chain is built from TRBV7-9 and TRBJ2-5; D may be TRBD1 (5 bases). The CDR3 is 15 residues long. Trimming cost V 5 bases and J 1 base, with 14 bases left between them. Germline values: CDR1 SEHNR, CDR2 FQNEAQ (reference sequence). The CDR3 nucleotides are TGTGCCAGCAGCGCGACAAGGGGCTTCCAAGAGACCCAGTACTTC. It is translated as CASSATRGFQETQYF.

The gene calls are TRBV4-1 and TRBJ2-2; D gene ambiguous. V was trimmed by 2 bases and J by 5 bases, leaving 0 bases between them. Germline CDR1 and CDR2: MGHRA and YSYEKL. The CDR3 is 11 amino acids. The CDR3 DNA follows: TGCGCCAGCAGCCAAACCGGGGAGCTGTTTTTT. Its translation is CASSQTGELFF.

The gene calls are TRBV11-2 and TRBJ1-4; TRBD1 agrees at 12 bases. The length of the CDR3 is 16 residues. V was pared by 3 bases and J by 3 bases, with 2 bases of the junction left unmatched. Germline assignment: CDR1 SGHAT and CDR2 FQNNGV. CDR3 sequence: CASSLGQGAANEKLFF. DNA of the CDR3: TGTGCCAGCAGCTTGGGACAGGGGGCGGCTAATGAAAAACTGTTTTTT.

This clone was seen a handful of times. The gene calls are TRBV7-2 and TRBJ2-2, with TRBD2 identical over 14 bases. CDR3 size: 18 residues. CDR1 is SGHTA and CDR2 is FQGNSA in the germline V gene. Unmatched junction bases numbered 8, after V lost 4 bases and J lost 4 bases. The CDR3 loop reads CASSSGLAGGRSTGELFF. CDR3 nucleotide sequence: TGTGCCAGCAGCTCCGGACTAGCGGGGGGCCGCAGCACCGGGGAGCTGTTTTTT.